What follows are 14 T cell receptor beta chains derived from one specimen sequenced in a study of CD8+CD57+ T cells in acquired aplastic anemia (dated by TCRdb to 2016 to 2018). Sequencing relied on an Illumina HiSeq 2000. Profiling of TCR beta VDJ combinations and CDR3 sequences used genomic DNA as the template. TCRdb reworked the public reads: Q25 trimming with fastp, MiXCR clone assembly, productive beta chains retained. Every entry covers one CDR3 protein and lists the most common genes and DNA from its rows. This sample holds under 200,000 distinct CDR3 sequences; 45% to 55% were observed only once. About 30% of the sample is taken by the ten largest. Flow cytometry had shown CD8+CD57+ cell expansion in the patients selected for sequencing. The sequencing input was sorted CD4+, CD8+, or CD8+CD57+ T cells (not recorded which) from PBMCs. The receptors stem from a human donor with aplastic anemia.

The chain has TRBV12-3 or TRBV12-4 and TRBJ2-2; 11 positions match TRBD2. CDR3 length equals 16 residues. Trimming took 1 base from V and 4 from J; bases not matched to a gene: 2. CDR3 nucleotide sequence: TGTGCCAGCAGTTTAGGGGGACTAGCGGCCACCGGGGAGCTGTTTTTT. It specifies CASSLGGLAATGELFF.

This clonotype was seen many times. The rearrangement joins TRBV6-4 to TRBJ1-6; D is ambiguous. This CDR3 has 14 amino acids. V lost 7 bases to trimming and J lost 7 bases, with 14 bases between them. Germline V CDR1 and CDR2: MRHNA, SNTAGT. CDR3 sequence: CASKLVTRNSPLHF. The CDR3 DNA follows: TGTGCCAGCAAATTGGTCACCCGGAATTCACCCCTCCACTTT.

This clonotype has a count of ten or more. The chain uses TRBV6-5 and TRBJ2-7; D is possibly TRBD2 (5 bases). This CDR3 region has 14 residues. Germline CDR1 MNHEY, CDR2 SVGAGI. Trimming removed 0 bases from V and 4 bases from J, with 10 bases in between. Here the CDR3 DNA reads TGTGCCAGCAGTTACTCTCCTTCGGGGTACGAGCAGTACTTC. As protein: CASSYSPSGYEQYF.

This clonotype was counted many times. The genes are TRBV12-3 or TRBV12-4 and TRBJ1-5, with 7 bases identical to TRBD1. V shed 1 base, J shed 1 base, and the junction held 4 bases outside the gene matches. There are 16 residues in the CDR3. The CDR3 region is CASSLGTGLSNQPQHF. CDR3 bases: TGTGCCAGCAGTTTAGGGACAGGCCTAAGCAATCAGCCCCAGCATTTT.

This chain joins TRBV9 and TRBJ1-6, with D unclear. The CDR3 length is 15 residues. The V end was cut by 3 bases, the J end by 11 bases, with 18 bases between. Germline V CDR1 and CDR2: SGDLS, YYNGEE. CDR3 bases: TGTGCCAGCAGCGAGGTTTCGAGGCCCTTTCCACCCCTCCACTTT. It specifies CASSEVSRPFPPLHF.

This clonotype was found many times. This chain connects TRBV12-3 or TRBV12-4 to TRBJ2-7; D may be TRBD2 (5 bases). The CDR3 covers 14 residues. Deletions cut 4 bases from V and 5 bases from J, with 15 bases between. Here the CDR3 DNA reads TGTGCCAGCAGTTCTTTCGGCGGGTTTAACGAGCAGTACTTC. Protein sequence: CASSSFGGFNEQYF.

The rearrangement joins TRBV19 to TRBJ1-5; 8 positions agree with TRBD1. Germline V CDR1 and CDR2: LNHDA, SQIVND (reference sequence). Unmatched junction bases numbered 4, after V lost 6 bases and J lost 0 bases. The CDR3 totals 15 residues. For the CDR3, the DNA is TGTGCCAGTAGGGGGACAGGTTATAGCAATCAGCCCCAGCATTTT. Its protein is CASRGTGYSNQPQHF.

This clonotype was seen at least ten times. V usage is TRBV11-2 and J usage is TRBJ2-7; 11 bases match TRBD2. The CDR3 runs 16 residues. Per germline, CDR1 SGHAT and CDR2 FQNNGV. Trimming took 4 bases from V and 2 from J; bases not matched to a gene: 7. CDR3 in amino acids: CASSSYTSGGAYEQYF. As DNA, the CDR3 is TGTGCCAGCAGCTCATACACTAGCGGGGGAGCCTACGAGCAGTACTTC.

This clonotype was seen just once. This chain joins TRBV6-1 and TRBJ2-7; D unclear. The V end lost 7 bases, the J end lost 6 bases, and 16 bases lay between the germline ends. In germline, CDR1 is MNHNS, CDR2 SASEGT. The CDR3 sequence is 13 residues long. The DNA for the CDR3 is TGTGCCAGCACCAAAATGGCGCTTGGCGAGCAGTACTTC. This translates into CASTKMALGEQYF.

This clonotype appeared many times. This sequence joins TRBV2 and TRBJ2-3, with 15 bases matching TRBD2. V lost 7 bases, J lost 7 bases, and 15 bases stayed unmatched. The germline V gene encodes CDR1 SNHLY and CDR2 FYNNEI. The CDR3 runs to 18 residues. The CDR3 region is CASNARTSGRASKNTQYF. The CDR3 nucleotides are TGTGCCAGCAACGCCAGGACTAGCGGGAGGGCCTCTAAAAATACGCAGTATTTT.

Points on this clonotype: This may be a read error, as it is one base from a much larger clone. The rearrangement links TRBV24-1 to TRBJ2-7; 7 positions match TRBD2. CDR1 and CDR2 (germline): KGHDR, SFDVKD. This CDR3 has 15 residues. The CDR3 spells CVTSDSSRDYRGQYF. The CDR3 DNA reads as TGTGTCACCAGTGATTCTTCCAGGGACTACAGAGGGCAGTACTTC.

J is TRBJ2-7 and V is TRBV10-3; no reliable D call. Germline V gene sequence: CDR1 ENHRY, CDR2 SYGVKD. Trimming removed 0 bases at V and 6 bases at J, with 15 bases between. The CDR3 runs 15 residues. This CDR3 is CAISESANPRIEQYF. CDR3 DNA sequence: TGTGCCATCAGTGAGTCGGCGAATCCCCGTATCGAGCAGTACTTC.

This chain links TRBV7-2 with TRBJ2-3; no definite D call. The V end lost 5 bases, the J end lost 3 bases, and 9 bases lay between the germline ends. Germline V lookup: CDR1 SGHTA, CDR2 FQGNSA. The CDR3 loop spans 13 amino acids. Here the CDR3 reads CASSPTVTDTQYF. The CDR3 bases are TGTGCCAGCAGCCCGACGGTAACAGATACGCAGTATTTT.

Written as DNA, the CDR3 is TGTGCCAGCAGTGAATCCCGGGTATCGGGCGAGCAGTACTTC. Translating gives CASSESRVSGEQYF. The chain is built from TRBV6-1 and TRBJ2-7; D gene ambiguous. V lost 2 bases and J 6 bases, leaving 14 bases between the germline ends. Germline V gene lookup returns CDR1 MNHNS and CDR2 SASEGT. The CDR3 spans 14 residues.